The 5 T cell receptor beta chains listed next were all sequenced from one sample in a study of blood T cell repertoires in COVID-19. Profiled with immunoSEQ multiplex PCR; TCRdb holds only in-frame clones, not every one. The repertoire holds 70,000 to 90,000 clones, with approximately 81% as singletons. Sequences were obtained from peripheral blood. These receptors all come from a woman aged 55-70 years with acute or convalescent COVID-19.

This clone was picked up one time. This chain links TRBV5-1 with TRBJ2-5; D is uncertain. Trimming removed 1 base at V and 0 bases at J, with 13 bases between. There are 16 residues in the CDR3. CDR1 is SGHRS and CDR2 is YFSETQ in the germline V gene. DNA of the CDR3: TGCGCCAGCAGCTTGAGGCCAGGCCAAAACCAAGAGACCCAGTACTTC. Translating gives CASSLRPGQNQETQYF.

The chain couples TRBV4-1 to TRBJ1-2; 7 bases align to TRBD1. The CDR3 covers 16 residues. The germline gives CDR1 MGHRA, CDR2 YSYEKL. Trimming cost V 4 bases and J 2 bases; bases outside gene matches: 10. Here the CDR3 DNA reads TGCGCCAGCAGCCTCTCTGGCGCAGGGGGGAACTATGGCTACACCTTC. Translating gives CASSLSGAGGNYGYTF.

The rearrangement uses TRBV5-1 and TRBJ2-3; 14 positions match TRBD2. Germline-derived CDR1 and CDR2 are SGHRS and YFSETQ. Unmatched junction bases numbered 7, after V lost 5 bases and J lost 2 bases. The CDR3 totals 17 residues. This CDR3 is CASRRGTSGGPTDTQYF. CDR3 sequence (DNA): TGCGCCAGCAGAAGGGGGACTAGCGGGGGCCCCACAGATACGCAGTATTTT.

This chain uses TRBV18 with TRBJ1-6; D not certain. V was pared by 2 bases and J by 0 bases, with 5 bases between. Germline CDR1 KGHSH, CDR2 LQKENI. The CDR3 extends over 15 amino acids. In DNA form, the CDR3 reads TGTGCCAGCTCACCAGCCAGCTCCTATAATTCACCCCTCCACTTT. This encodes CASSPASSYNSPLHF.

The rearrangement links TRBV6-5 to TRBJ2-1; TRBD2 agrees at 7 bases. Germline values: CDR1 MNHEY, CDR2 SVGAGI. The CDR3 consists of 16 residues. After removal of 2 bases from V and 8 bases from J, the junction contained 12 bases not matched to a gene. CDR3 in DNA: TGTGCCAGCAGTTACGGGACCGCGGGGGTCTTCGATGAGCAGTTCTTC. Residues: CASSYGTAGVFDEQFF.